This T cell receptor (beta chain) is drawn from a study of cytomegalovirus exposure and HLA in healthy donors. Study-wide results and limits: The classifier reportedly diagnosed cytomegalovirus status with high specificity and sensitivity. Data from an earlier analysis indicated that most TCR beta V segments were productive either about 87% or about 30% of the time.

Trimming took 1 base from V and 4 from J, leaving 8 bases between them. From germline, CDR1 is SGHRS and CDR2 YFSETQ. The CDR3 covers 13 residues. Healthy bone marrow donors made up the donors. Use of 60 Vbeta and 13 Jbeta primers characterized the PCR. TCRdb's copy holds only in-frame clones and misses some; the assay was immunoSEQ multiplex PCR. The data contain under 95,000 clones, over 60% of them singletons. This clone was seen once. Its specificity is not known. The sequenced sample consisted of PBMCs. V is TRBV5-1 and J is TRBJ2-5; the D is unclear. The sequence was obtained from a man aged 25-45 years in good health and CMV-seropositive. As DNA, the CDR3 is TGCGCCAGCAGCTTGCCAGCAGGAGAGACCCAGTACTTC. Its translation is CASSLPAGETQYF.